This TCR beta chain was sequenced for a study of blood T cells in healthy people across ages. This CDR3 spans 13 amino acids. V lost 10 bases and J lost 7; bases outside the gene matches: 9. CDR1 is MNHEY, CDR2 SMNVEV, per germline (reference sequence). The use of a sample-barcoded 5' primer and a J-beta primer mix characterized a second PCR of roughly 6 to 11 cycles. From the 5' RACE reads, TCRdb called clonotypes with MiXCR, one entry per CDR3 protein. Of more than 700,000 distinct CDR3 sequences in the sample, about 55% were seen once. Study results and caveats: Changes in expanded clonotypes were possibly confounded, as the CMV status of donors was unknown.

This clonotype was counted between two and nine times. Its target is unknown. The sequencing input was blood. The chain has TRBV27 and TRBJ2-7; 11 bases are a match to TRBD2. The TCR originated in a man at least 80 years old in good health. As DNA, the CDR3 is TGTGCCACCGGGACTAGCGGTGTATGGGAGCAGTACTTC. It is translated as CATGTSGVWEQYF.